A selection of T cell receptor beta chains follows, all from one sample in a study of T cell responses to AZD1222 COVID-19 vaccine. Data came from immunoSEQ multiplex PCR; TCRdb stores just in-frame clones and leaves some out. The sample has roughly 150,000 clones, 85% to 95% seen once. This material consisted of peripheral blood, taken 28 days after the second AZD1222 dose. These receptors all stem from an adult who received the AZD1222 COVID-19 vaccine. Each CDR3 is given with its conserved first and last residue. A D gene is named only where the DNA matches it firmly. Some rows mark clone size as missing; the rest say once, few, many or name a class of expanded clone.

V gene: TRBV30
D gene: .
clone size: .
J gene: TRBJ1-3
CDR3 DNA: TGTGCCTGGAACTACGTTTGGGGAAACACCATATATTTT
CDR3 protein: CAWNYVWGNTIYF

V gene: TRBV5-1
D gene: TRBD1
clone size: .
J gene: TRBJ1-2
CDR3 DNA: TGCGCCAGCAGCTTGGGGTTCGGGACAGGTCGTAACTTAGGCTATGGCTACACCTTC
CDR3 protein: CASSLGFGTGRNLGYGYTF

V gene: TRBV7-2
D gene: .
clone size: .
J gene: TRBJ1-5
CDR3 DNA: TGTGCCAGCAGCTTATCTGTTTATGGTGGGGTGTCTGCGGGTCAGCCCCAGCATTTT
CDR3 protein: CASSLSVYGGVSAGQPQHF

V gene: TRBV21-1
D gene: .
clone size: .
J gene: TRBJ2-5
CDR3 DNA: TGTGCCAGCAGCAACCAAGAGACCCAGTACTTC
CDR3 protein: CASSNQETQYF

V gene: TRBV12-3/TRBV12-4
D gene: .
clone size: once
J gene: TRBJ1-2
CDR3 DNA: TGTGCCAGCAGCCCTATGAACTATGGCTACACCTTC
CDR3 protein: CASSPMNYGYTF

V gene: TRBV7-8
D gene: .
clone size: .
J gene: TRBJ2-7
CDR3 DNA: TGTGCCAGCAGCTCCCGACCGACTAGTTCCTACGAGCAGTACTTC
CDR3 protein: CASSSRPTSSYEQYF

V gene: TRBV7-9
D gene: .
clone size: once
J gene: TRBJ2-1
CDR3 DNA: TGTGCCAGCAGCGGATACAATGAGCAGTTCTTC
CDR3 protein: CASSGYNEQFF

V gene: TRBV4-2
D gene: .
clone size: .
J gene: TRBJ1-1
CDR3 DNA: TGTGCCAGCAGCCAAGATCCCCCGGGAATGAACACTGAAGCTTTCTTT
CDR3 protein: CASSQDPPGMNTEAFF

V gene: TRBV4-1
D gene: .
clone size: .
J gene: TRBJ1-1
CDR3 DNA: TGCGCCAGCAGCCAAGTCTTCGACAGGAGGAACACTGAAGCTTTCTTT
CDR3 protein: CASSQVFDRRNTEAFF

V gene: TRBV30
D gene: .
clone size: .
J gene: TRBJ2-7
CDR3 DNA: TGTGCCTGGGCCCTAAACTACGAGCAGTACTTC
CDR3 protein: CAWALNYEQYF

V gene: TRBV30
D gene: TRBD1
clone size: .
J gene: TRBJ1-5
CDR3 DNA: TGTGCCTGGAGTACAGGGGGTCCTCAGCCCCAGCATTTT
CDR3 protein: CAWSTGGPQPQHF

V gene: TRBV19
D gene: .
clone size: .
J gene: TRBJ2-7
CDR3 DNA: TGTGCCAGTAGTATACAATTTGGCGAGCAGTACTTC
CDR3 protein: CASSIQFGEQYF

V gene: TRBV5-1
D gene: TRBD2
clone size: .
J gene: TRBJ2-3
CDR3 DNA: TGCGCCAGCGGACCGGGGGGACGAGCTAGCACAGATACGCAGTATTTT
CDR3 protein: CASGPGGRASTDTQYF

V gene: TRBV6-2/TRBV6-3
D gene: .
clone size: once
J gene: TRBJ1-2
CDR3 DNA: TGTGCCAGCAGTCTGGAGGGCGCGGGCCGGTATGGCTACACCTTC
CDR3 protein: CASSLEGAGRYGYTF

V gene: TRBV6-4
D gene: .
clone size: .
J gene: TRBJ1-6
CDR3 DNA: TGTGCCAGCAGGGGCGAGAATAATTCACCCCTCCACTTT
CDR3 protein: CASRGENNSPLHF

V gene: TRBV7-9
D gene: .
clone size: few
J gene: TRBJ2-2
CDR3 DNA: TGTGCCAGTGGGGGACCCGTCGGCGCCGGGGAGCTGTTTTTT
CDR3 protein: CASGGPVGAGELFF

V gene: TRBV15
D gene: TRBD2
clone size: .
J gene: TRBJ2-1
CDR3 DNA: TGTGCCACCAGCAGAGATCTAGCGGGAGGTGAGCAGTTCTTC
CDR3 protein: CATSRDLAGGEQFF

V gene: TRBV6-5
D gene: .
clone size: .
J gene: TRBJ2-7
CDR3 DNA: TGTGCCAGCCAACAACCGGGGCTTACCTACGAGCAGTACTTC
CDR3 protein: CASQQPGLTYEQYF

V gene: TRBV29-1
D gene: TRBD1
clone size: .
J gene: TRBJ2-5
CDR3 DNA: TGCAGCGTCGGCACAGGGGAAGCAGCCCAGTACTTC
CDR3 protein: CSVGTGEAAQYF

V gene: TRBV7-6
D gene: .
clone size: .
J gene: TRBJ1-6
CDR3 DNA: TGTGCCAGCAGCCCTCAAAGCGGGTCCTATAATTCACCCCTCCACTTT
CDR3 protein: CASSPQSGSYNSPLHF

V gene: TRBV6-5
D gene: TRBD1
clone size: .
J gene: TRBJ2-7
CDR3 DNA: TGTGCCAGCAGCCGATACCGGGACAGGGTGTACGAGCAGTACTTC
CDR3 protein: CASSRYRDRVYEQYF

V gene: TRBV7-2
D gene: .
clone size: .
J gene: TRBJ1-2
CDR3 DNA: TGTGCCAGCAGCTTAGGGGGGGCGAGAGGCTACACCTTC
CDR3 protein: CASSLGGARGYTF

V gene: TRBV7-2
D gene: TRBD2
clone size: .
J gene: TRBJ2-3
CDR3 DNA: TGTGCCAGCAGCTTAGGCCTAGCGGGGGGCCACCTGGGGACAGATACGCAGTATTTT
CDR3 protein: CASSLGLAGGHLGTDTQYF

V gene: TRBV5-4
D gene: .
clone size: .
J gene: TRBJ1-2
CDR3 DNA: TGTGCCAGCAGCTTGGTGGCCGCCGCGCGTGGCTACACCTTC
CDR3 protein: CASSLVAAARGYTF

V gene: TRBV6-5
D gene: TRBD2
clone size: .
J gene: TRBJ2-6
CDR3 DNA: TGTGCCAGCAGTCTAGCGGGAGTTGGGGCCAACGTCCTGACTTTC
CDR3 protein: CASSLAGVGANVLTF

V gene: TRBV28
D gene: .
clone size: .
J gene: TRBJ2-1
CDR3 DNA: TGTGCCAGCAGTTTCCTACTTTCGCGGGAGCAGTTCTTC
CDR3 protein: CASSFLLSREQFF

V gene: TRBV3-1/TRBV3-2
D gene: .
clone size: .
J gene: TRBJ1-1
CDR3 DNA: TGTGCCAGCAGCCCCAGCGGCTCTCGGACGGCAAGCTTTATGAACACTGAAGCTTTCTTT
CDR3 protein: CASSPSGSRTASFMNTEAFF

V gene: TRBV30
D gene: .
clone size: .
J gene: TRBJ2-7
CDR3 DNA: TGTGCCTGGAGTGATGACTTTTCAGGCGAGCAGTACTTC
CDR3 protein: CAWSDDFSGEQYF

V gene: TRBV19
D gene: .
clone size: .
J gene: TRBJ1-2
CDR3 DNA: TGTGCCAGCTGGGACGGAAACTATGGCTACACCTTC
CDR3 protein: CASWDGNYGYTF

V gene: TRBV4-1
D gene: TRBD2
clone size: .
J gene: TRBJ2-5
CDR3 DNA: TGCGCCAGCACTCGGACTAGCGGGGGGGAAGAGACCCAGTACTTC
CDR3 protein: CASTRTSGGEETQYF

V gene: TRBV18
D gene: .
clone size: .
J gene: TRBJ1-5
CDR3 DNA: TGTGCCAGCTCACCACGGGACACCGCTGGCAATCAGCCCCAGCATTTT
CDR3 protein: CASSPRDTAGNQPQHF

V gene: TRBV5-5
D gene: TRBD1
clone size: .
J gene: TRBJ2-3
CDR3 DNA: TGTGCCAGCAGCTTGGCCGTGGGACAGGGATTGTTTACGCAGTATTTT
CDR3 protein: CASSLAVGQGLFTQYF

V gene: TRBV7-3
D gene: .
clone size: .
J gene: TRBJ2-1
CDR3 DNA: TGTGCCAGCAGCTTAACGGGGGCGGGAGAACTGTTCTTC
CDR3 protein: CASSLTGAGELFF

V gene: TRBV24-1
D gene: TRBD1
clone size: .
J gene: TRBJ1-2
CDR3 DNA: TGTGCCACCAGTGACCAGGGGACAGCTTATGGCTACACCTTC
CDR3 protein: CATSDQGTAYGYTF

V gene: TRBV4-1
D gene: .
clone size: .
J gene: TRBJ1-3
CDR3 DNA: TGCGCCAGCAGCCAACCACTTACTGGAAACACCATATATTTT
CDR3 protein: CASSQPLTGNTIYF

V gene: TRBV25-1
D gene: .
clone size: .
J gene: TRBJ1-5
CDR3 DNA: TGTGCCAGCAGCCCGACAATCCCGGGCGTTAATCAGCCCCAGCATTTT
CDR3 protein: CASSPTIPGVNQPQHF

V gene: TRBV28
D gene: TRBD1
clone size: once
J gene: TRBJ1-4
CDR3 DNA: TGTGCCAGCATTGCCGGGACAGGGCTTGAAAAACTGTTTTTT
CDR3 protein: CASIAGTGLEKLFF

V gene: TRBV19
D gene: TRBD2
clone size: .
J gene: TRBJ2-1
CDR3 DNA: TGTGCCAGTAGTATCCGGTCGGCGGGAGTCAGAGATGAGCAGTTCTTC
CDR3 protein: CASSIRSAGVRDEQFF

V gene: TRBV5-1
D gene: TRBD2
clone size: .
J gene: TRBJ2-3
CDR3 DNA: TGCGCCAGCAGCGGTTCTAGCGGAGCCAGCACAGATACGCAGTATTTT
CDR3 protein: CASSGSSGASTDTQYF

V gene: TRBV5-1
D gene: .
clone size: .
J gene: TRBJ2-3
CDR3 DNA: TGCGCCAGCAGCTTGGGGGCGGCAGATACGCAGTATTTT
CDR3 protein: CASSLGAADTQYF

V gene: TRBV15
D gene: TRBD2
clone size: .
J gene: TRBJ2-7
CDR3 DNA: TGTGCCACCAGCAGAGATAGGACTAGCGGTCTTTCCTACGAGCAGTACTTC
CDR3 protein: CATSRDRTSGLSYEQYF

V gene: TRBV27
D gene: .
clone size: .
J gene: TRBJ1-4
CDR3 DNA: TGTGCCAGCAGTTCCTGGTCCGGAAAACTGTTTTTT
CDR3 protein: CASSSWSGKLFF

V gene: TRBV6-5
D gene: .
clone size: few
J gene: TRBJ1-5
CDR3 DNA: TGTGCCAGCAGTTACTCCATAAATAGCAATCAGCCCCAGCATTTT
CDR3 protein: CASSYSINSNQPQHF

V gene: TRBV18
D gene: .
clone size: .
J gene: TRBJ1-1
CDR3 DNA: TGTGCCAGCTCACCCACCGGGGTGGTGAACACTGAAGCTTTCTTT
CDR3 protein: CASSPTGVVNTEAFF

V gene: TRBV11-3
D gene: TRBD1
clone size: .
J gene: TRBJ1-2
CDR3 DNA: TGTGCCAGCAGCTCGACAGGGGACCCTATGAACTATGGCTACACCTTC
CDR3 protein: CASSSTGDPMNYGYTF

V gene: TRBV4-1
D gene: .
clone size: once
J gene: TRBJ2-7
CDR3 DNA: TGCGCCAGCAGCTTCCGGGGGACAGATATCTACGAGCAGTACTTC
CDR3 protein: CASSFRGTDIYEQYF

V gene: TRBV5-1
D gene: .
clone size: .
J gene: TRBJ2-3
CDR3 DNA: TGCGCCAGCAGCTTGAGGGGGGCTGGAGATACGCAGTATTTT
CDR3 protein: CASSLRGAGDTQYF

V gene: TRBV27
D gene: .
clone size: .
J gene: TRBJ1-5
CDR3 DNA: TGTGCCAGCAGTTTCGTGGGTCAGCCCCAGCATTTT
CDR3 protein: CASSFVGQPQHF

V gene: TRBV30
D gene: TRBD1
clone size: .
J gene: TRBJ1-1
CDR3 DNA: TGTGCCTGGACCTCGGACAGGGGGTGGACTGAAGCTTTCTTT
CDR3 protein: CAWTSDRGWTEAFF

V gene: TRBV27
D gene: .
clone size: .
J gene: TRBJ1-3
CDR3 DNA: TGTGCCAGCAGTCTCGGACCAGTCCTCTCTGGAAACACCATATATTTT
CDR3 protein: CASSLGPVLSGNTIYF

V gene: TRBV24-1
D gene: .
clone size: .
J gene: TRBJ1-3
CDR3 DNA: TGTGCCACCAGTTCGGGGGCAAACACCATATATTTT
CDR3 protein: CATSSGANTIYF

V gene: TRBV28
D gene: .
clone size: .
J gene: TRBJ2-1
CDR3 DNA: TGTGCCAGCACCACCCTCATTCTCAGGGTACATGAGCAGTTCTTC
CDR3 protein: CASTTLILRVHEQFF

V gene: TRBV30
D gene: TRBD1
clone size: .
J gene: TRBJ2-7
CDR3 DNA: TGTGCCTGGAGCGGGGACAGCTTCTACGAGCAGTACTTC
CDR3 protein: CAWSGDSFYEQYF

V gene: TRBV6-5
D gene: TRBD1
clone size: .
J gene: TRBJ1-1
CDR3 DNA: TGTGCCAGCAGTCGGACAGGGGGTGAAGCTTTCTTT
CDR3 protein: CASSRTGGEAFF

V gene: TRBV9
D gene: TRBD1
clone size: .
J gene: TRBJ2-7
CDR3 DNA: TGTGCCAGCAGCGTGGACAGGGTCGGCTACGAGCAGTACTTC
CDR3 protein: CASSVDRVGYEQYF

V gene: TRBV6-1
D gene: .
clone size: .
J gene: TRBJ1-1
CDR3 DNA: TGTGCCAGCAGTGAAGGGGAAGCTGAAGCTTTCTTT
CDR3 protein: CASSEGEAEAFF

V gene: TRBV4-1
D gene: TRBD2
clone size: .
J gene: TRBJ2-5
CDR3 DNA: TGCGCCAGCAGCCTAATGACTAGCGGGGGGTTGGAGACCCAGTACTTC
CDR3 protein: CASSLMTSGGLETQYF

V gene: TRBV29-1
D gene: TRBD1
clone size: .
J gene: TRBJ1-1
CDR3 DNA: TGCAGCGTTGAAGGTAAAACAGGGGGCGCGGGGGCTTTCTTT
CDR3 protein: CSVEGKTGGAGAFF

V gene: TRBV5-1
D gene: .
clone size: .
J gene: TRBJ1-1
CDR3 DNA: TGCGCCAGCAGCTTTGGGGGGGTGAGGACTGAAGCTTTCTTT
CDR3 protein: CASSFGGVRTEAFF

V gene: TRBV28
D gene: .
clone size: .
J gene: TRBJ1-1
CDR3 DNA: TGTGCCAGCAGCCAGATTCGACAGGCCATGAACACTGAAGCTTTCTTT
CDR3 protein: CASSQIRQAMNTEAFF